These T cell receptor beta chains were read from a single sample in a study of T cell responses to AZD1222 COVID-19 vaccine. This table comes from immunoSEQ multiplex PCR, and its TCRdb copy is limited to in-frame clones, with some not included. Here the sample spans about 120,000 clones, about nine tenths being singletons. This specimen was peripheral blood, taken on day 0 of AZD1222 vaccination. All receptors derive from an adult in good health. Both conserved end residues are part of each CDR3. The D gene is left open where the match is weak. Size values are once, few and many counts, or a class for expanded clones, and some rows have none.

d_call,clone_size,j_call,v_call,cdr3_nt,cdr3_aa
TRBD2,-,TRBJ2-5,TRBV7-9,TGTGCCAGCAGCTTAAGGGGAGGGAGGCAAGAGACCCAGTACTTC,CASSLRGGRQETQYF
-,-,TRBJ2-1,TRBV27,TGTGCCAGCAGCCAACTTTCAGGAGGGAGGAATGAGCAGTTCTTC,CASSQLSGGRNEQFF
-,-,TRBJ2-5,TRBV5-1,TGCGCCAGCAGCTTGGTGGGTAGCGCCCGGGGGCAAGAGACCCAGTACTTC,CASSLVGSARGQETQYF
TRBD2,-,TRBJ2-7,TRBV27,TGTGCCAGCAGTCTCTCAGCGGGAGACGCTACCTACGAGCAGTACTTC,CASSLSAGDATYEQYF
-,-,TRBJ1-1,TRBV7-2,TGTGCCAGCAGCTTAAGGGGTGGCACTGAAGCTTTCTTT,CASSLRGGTEAFF
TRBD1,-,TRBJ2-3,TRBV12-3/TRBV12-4,TGTGCCAGCAGCCTAGGCCAGGGACAGATTTTT,CASSLGQGQIF
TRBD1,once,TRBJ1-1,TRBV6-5,TGTGCCAGCAGCTACAGGGGGTTCGGCACTGAAGCTTTCTTT,CASSYRGFGTEAFF
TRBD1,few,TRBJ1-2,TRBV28,TGTGCCAGCAGTTTAATGGGACCCAGGGGGGGTGGCTACACCTTC,CASSLMGPRGGGYTF
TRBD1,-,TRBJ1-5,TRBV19,TGTGCCAGTAGTATAGGCAGGGGGCAGGCTCAGCCCCAGCATTTT,CASSIGRGQAQPQHF
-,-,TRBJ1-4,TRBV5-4,TGTGCCAGCAGCTCCGGACTCTTCAATGAAAAACTGTTTTTT,CASSSGLFNEKLFF
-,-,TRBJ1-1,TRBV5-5,TGTGCCAGCAGCTTGGCGGGACTTATGAACACTGAAGCTTTCTTT,CASSLAGLMNTEAFF
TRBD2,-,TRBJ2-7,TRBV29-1,TGCAGCGTCCAACTCGGGCTAGCGGTCCCCTACGAGCAGTACTTC,CSVQLGLAVPYEQYF
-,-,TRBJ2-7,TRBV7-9,TGTGCCAGCAGGGACAACAGGGACTCCTACGAGCAGTACTTC,CASRDNRDSYEQYF
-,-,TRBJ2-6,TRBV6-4,TGTGCCACCAGCTCTGGGGCCAACGTCCTGACTTTC,CATSSGANVLTF
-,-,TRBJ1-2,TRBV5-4,TGTGCCAGCAGCGCGGGTGGACTAGGGCCTTATGGCTACACCTTC,CASSAGGLGPYGYTF
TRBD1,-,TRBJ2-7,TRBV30,TGTGCCTGGGCCGGGACAGGGTACGACGAGCAGTACTTC,CAWAGTGYDEQYF